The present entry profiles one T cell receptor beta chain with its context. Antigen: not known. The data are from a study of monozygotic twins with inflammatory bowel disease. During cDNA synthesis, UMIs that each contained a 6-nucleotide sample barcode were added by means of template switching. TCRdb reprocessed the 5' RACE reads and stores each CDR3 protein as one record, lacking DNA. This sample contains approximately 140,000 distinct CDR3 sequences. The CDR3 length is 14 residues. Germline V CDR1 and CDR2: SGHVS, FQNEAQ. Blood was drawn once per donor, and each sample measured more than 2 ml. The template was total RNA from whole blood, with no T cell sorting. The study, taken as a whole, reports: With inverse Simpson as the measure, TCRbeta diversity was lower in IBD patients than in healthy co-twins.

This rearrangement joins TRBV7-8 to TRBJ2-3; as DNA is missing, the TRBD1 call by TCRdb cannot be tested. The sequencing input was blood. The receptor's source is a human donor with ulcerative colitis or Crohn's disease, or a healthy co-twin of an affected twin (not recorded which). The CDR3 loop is CASSRGRTTDTQYF.